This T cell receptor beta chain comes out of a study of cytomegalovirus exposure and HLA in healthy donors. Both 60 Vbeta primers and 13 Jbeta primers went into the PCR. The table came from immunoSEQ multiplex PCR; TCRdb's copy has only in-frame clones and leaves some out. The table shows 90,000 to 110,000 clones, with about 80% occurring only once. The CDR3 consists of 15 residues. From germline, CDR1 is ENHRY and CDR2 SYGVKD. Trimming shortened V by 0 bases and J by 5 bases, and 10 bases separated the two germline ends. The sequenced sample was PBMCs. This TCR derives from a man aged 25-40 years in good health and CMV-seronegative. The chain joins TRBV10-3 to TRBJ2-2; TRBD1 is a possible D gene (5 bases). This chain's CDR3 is CAISESIAGTGELFF. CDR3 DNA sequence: TGTGCCATCAGTGAGTCGATTGCAGGGACCGGGGAGCTGTTTTTT.